A selection of T cell receptor beta chains follows, all from one sample in a study of human T cells and chemical hapten exposure. TCRdb ran MiXCR on the RACE reads and lists one entry per CDR3 protein. Of around 360,000 distinct CDR3 sequences listed, just under 6.5% are singletons. The starting material was whole blood, obtained in connection with sensitization to the hapten diphenylcyclopropenone (DPC). The receptors come from a woman aged 18 to 35 with alopecia areata. Some clones in this sample may be carry-over from other donors' samples. Both conserved end residues are part of each CDR3. D genes are given only for firm matches. Clone size is not always given. Where it is, it says once, few, many or a class for expanded clones.

few | TRBJ1-6 | - | TRBV2 | TGTGCCAGCAGTGAAAGGGTGTCACCCCTCCACTTT | CASSERVSPLHF
- | TRBJ2-4 | - | TRBV28 | TGTGCCAGCAGTCCCCACACGAGCCTGGCCAAAAACATTCAGTACTTC | CASSPHTSLAKNIQYF
few | TRBJ2-4 | - | TRBV4-3 | TGCGCCAGCAGCCAAGATCTTGAAGACCCCGCCGTTCAGTACTTC | CASSQDLEDPAVQYF
- | TRBJ1-2 | TRBD1 | TRBV5-1 | TGCGCCAGCAGCTCGACAGGGGGAGGTGGTGGCTACACCTTC | CASSSTGGGGGYTF
- | TRBJ2-7 | - | TRBV12-3/TRBV12-4 | TGTGCCAGCAGTTTAGCGGCCTACCGCTACGAGCAGTACTTC | CASSLAAYRYEQYF
many | TRBJ1-2 | - | TRBV20-1 | TGCAGTACGCCCGGAGGGGGTATCCCTAACTATGGCTACACCTTC | CSTPGGGIPNYGYTF
- | TRBJ1-1 | - | TRBV6-2/TRBV6-3 | TGTGCCAGCAGTTACTCGGCCGGTGGGTATGGGACTGAAGCTTTCTTT | CASSYSAGGYGTEAFF
- | TRBJ2-6 | TRBD1 | TRBV5-8 | TGTGCCAGCAGCCTAGACAGGGGATGGGCCAACGTCCTGACTTTC | CASSLDRGWANVLTF
many | TRBJ1-6 | TRBD1 | TRBV20-1 | TGCAGTGCTCTGCTAGGGACAGGGGTACATTCACCCCTCCACTTT | CSALLGTGVHSPLHF
many | TRBJ2-7 | TRBD2 | TRBV7-8 | TGTGCCAGCAGCTCAACTAGCGGTCGGGAGCCTGAGCAGTACTTC | CASSSTSGREPEQYF